This TCR beta chain is drawn from a study of blood T cells in healthy people across ages. Study-wide points: Changes in expanded clonotypes were possibly confounded, as the CMV status of donors was unknown.

This clonotype was counted between two and nine times. Its antigen remains unidentified. Through a sample-barcoded 5' primer and a J-beta primer mix, a second PCR was run for about 6 to 11 cycles. Each CDR3 protein gets one entry after TCRdb re-called the 5' RACE reads with MiXCR. The table shows around 500,000 distinct CDR3 sequences, with about 27% occurring only once. This CDR3 is built from 17 residues. The germline CDR1 and CDR2 sequences are MNHNS and SASEGT. Trimming left V 1 base short and J 3 bases short, with 15 bases between. The same sample was also studied in work on T cells of mothers and their children. That report adds: From each mother came over 9.5 million TCR beta CDR3 reads, and from each child came a few million. Overlap ran slightly, non-significantly higher for related than unrelated mother-child pairs.

The V call is TRBV6-1, the J call TRBJ2-2, with a tentative D call TRBD2 (6 bases). The TCR was taken from a boy aged 2-9 years in good health. Sequencing was carried out using blood. The CDR3 sequence: CASSEGLAGPYTGELFF. CDR3 DNA: TGTGCCAGCAGTGAAGGTCTGGCGGGGCCATACACCGGGGAGCTGTTTTTT.